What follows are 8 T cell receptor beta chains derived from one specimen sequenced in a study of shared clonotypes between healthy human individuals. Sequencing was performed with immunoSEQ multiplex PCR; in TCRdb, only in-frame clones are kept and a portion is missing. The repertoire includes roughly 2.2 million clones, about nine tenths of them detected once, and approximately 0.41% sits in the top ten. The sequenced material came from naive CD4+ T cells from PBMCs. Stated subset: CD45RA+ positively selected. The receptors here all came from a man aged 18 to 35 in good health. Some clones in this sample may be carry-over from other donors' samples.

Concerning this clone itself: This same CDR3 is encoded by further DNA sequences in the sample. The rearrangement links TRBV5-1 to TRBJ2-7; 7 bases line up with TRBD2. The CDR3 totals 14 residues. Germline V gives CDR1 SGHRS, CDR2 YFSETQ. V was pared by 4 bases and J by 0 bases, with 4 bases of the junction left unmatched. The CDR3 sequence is CASSLGGNSYEQYF. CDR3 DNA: TGCGCCAGCAGCCTGGGGGGGAACTCCTACGAGCAGTACTTC.

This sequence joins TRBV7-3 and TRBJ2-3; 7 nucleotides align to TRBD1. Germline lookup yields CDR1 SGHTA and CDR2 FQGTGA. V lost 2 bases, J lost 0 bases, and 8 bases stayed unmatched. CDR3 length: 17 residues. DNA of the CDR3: TGTGCCAGCAGCTTATCTAGAGGCAGGGGGAGCACAGATACGCAGTATTTT. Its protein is CASSLSRGRGSTDTQYF.

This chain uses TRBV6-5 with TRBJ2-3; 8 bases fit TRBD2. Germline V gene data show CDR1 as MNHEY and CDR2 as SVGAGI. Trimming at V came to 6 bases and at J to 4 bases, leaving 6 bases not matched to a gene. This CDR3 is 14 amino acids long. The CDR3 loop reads CASRDPGLADTQYF. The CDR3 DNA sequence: TGTGCCAGCAGAGATCCGGGACTAGCAGATACGCAGTATTTT.

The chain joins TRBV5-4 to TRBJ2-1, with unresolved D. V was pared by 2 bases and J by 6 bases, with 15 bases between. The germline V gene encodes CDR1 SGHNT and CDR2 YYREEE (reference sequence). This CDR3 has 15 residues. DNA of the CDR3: TGTGCCAGCAGCTTCGGTCCTACCCCGGGCAATGAGCAGTTCTTC. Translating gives CASSFGPTPGNEQFF.

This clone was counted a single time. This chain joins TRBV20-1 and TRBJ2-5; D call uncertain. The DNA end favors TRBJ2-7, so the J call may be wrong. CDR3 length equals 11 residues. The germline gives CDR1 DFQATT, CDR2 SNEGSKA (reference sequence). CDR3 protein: CSASLVGEQYF. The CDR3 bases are TGCAGTGCTAGTCTCGTAGGCGAGCAGTACTTC.

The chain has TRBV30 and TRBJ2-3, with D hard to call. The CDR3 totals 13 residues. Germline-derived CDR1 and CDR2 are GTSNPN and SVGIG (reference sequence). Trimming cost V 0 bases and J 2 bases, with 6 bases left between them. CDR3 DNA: TGTGCCTGGAGTGTAGACTTCACAGATACGCAGTATTTT. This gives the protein CAWSVDFTDTQYF.

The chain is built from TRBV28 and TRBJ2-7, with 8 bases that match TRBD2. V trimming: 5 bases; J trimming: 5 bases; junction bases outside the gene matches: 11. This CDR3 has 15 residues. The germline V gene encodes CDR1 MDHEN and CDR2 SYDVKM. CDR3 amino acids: CASSERGAGGHEQYF. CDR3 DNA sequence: TGTGCCAGCAGTGAACGAGGTGCGGGAGGACACGAGCAGTACTTC.

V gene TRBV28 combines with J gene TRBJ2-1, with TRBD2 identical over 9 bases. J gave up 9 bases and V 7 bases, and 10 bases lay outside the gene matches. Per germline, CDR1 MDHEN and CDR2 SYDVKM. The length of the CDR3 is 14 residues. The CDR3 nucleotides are TGTGCCAGCACCAACAATAGCGGGAGTGTTGAGCAGTTCTTC. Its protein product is CASTNNSGSVEQFF.